Shown below are 28 T cell receptor beta chains from a single sample sequenced in a study of human T cells and chemical hapten exposure. Time point of the sample: pre-sensitization, week 0. The treatment here: therapeutic diphenylcyclopropenone sensitization with weekly scalp DPC. From the RACE reads, TCRdb called clonotypes with MiXCR, one entry per CDR3 protein. Among more than 250,000 distinct CDR3 sequences listed, 7.5% to 8% were seen once. The material sequenced was whole blood, taken in connection with sensitization to the hapten diphenylcyclopropenone (DPC). These receptors all come from a man aged 18-30 years with alopecia areata. Some clones in this sample may be carry-over from other donors' samples.

The CDR3 protein is CASSQEKSRGPTYNEQFF. CDR3 DNA: TGCGCCAGCAGCCAAGAGAAGAGCAGGGGGCCCACCTACAATGAGCAGTTCTTC. The rearrangement joins TRBV4-3 to TRBJ2-1; 8 positions agree with TRBD1. The CDR3 totals 18 residues. Germline CDR1 reads LGHNA; CDR2 reads YSLEER. J was trimmed by 2 bases and V by 0 bases; bases with no gene match: 9.

This clonotype has ten or more counts. The J gene is TRBJ1-3, the V gene TRBV4-3, with 10 bases aligning to TRBD1. Per the germline V gene, CDR1 is LGHNA and CDR2 is YSLEER. The CDR3 runs 17 residues. V dropped 4 bases and J dropped 0; count of bases not matched to a gene: 6. The CDR3 DNA follows: TGCGCCAGCAGCCCCGGGACAGGGGACCGCTCTGGAAACACCATATATTTT. This sequence encodes CASSPGTGDRSGNTIYF.

This clonotype was detected ten times or more. The genes are TRBV29-1 and TRBJ2-4, with 7 bases fitting TRBD1. The CDR3 loop spans 13 amino acids. V was clipped by 6 bases and J by 8 bases; unmatched bases: 10. The germline CDR1 and CDR2 sequences are SQVTM and ANQGSEA. The CDR3 protein is CSVRGSPLDIQYF. CDR3 coding DNA: TGCAGCGTCAGGGGGAGTCCCTTGGACATTCAGTACTTC.

Only a few counts were recorded for this clonotype. The V gene is TRBV28, the J gene TRBJ2-2, with TRBD1 identical over 8 bases. Germline lookup yields CDR1 MDHEN and CDR2 SYDVKM. Trimming at V came to 3 bases and at J to 8 bases, leaving 8 bases not matched to a gene. This CDR3 spans 15 amino acids. CDR3 amino acids: CASSFGQGILGELFF. The CDR3 DNA reads as TGTGCCAGCAGTTTCGGACAGGGTATTTTGGGGGAGCTGTTTTTT.

This clonotype was seen a few times. This chain's CDR3 is CASRDRRYSGNTIYF. The CDR3 DNA reads as TGTGCCAGCAGGGACAGAAGATACTCTGGAAACACCATATATTTT. This chain connects TRBV28 to TRBJ1-3; D might be TRBD1 (6 bases). The germline V gene encodes CDR1 MDHEN and CDR2 SYDVKM. The CDR3 has 15 amino acids. Trimming cost V 6 bases and J 0 bases, with 12 bases left between them.

The table lists this clonotype with many counts. V and J are TRBV12-3 or TRBV12-4 and TRBJ1-1; D is unclear. This CDR3 contains 13 residues. V was clipped by 7 bases and J by 1 base, with 10 bases between them. CDR3 nucleotide sequence: TGTGCCAGCACCTCTTGGGGGAACACTGAAGCTTTCTTT. Translation gives CASTSWGNTEAFF.

This chain joins TRBV10-3 and TRBJ1-5, with D tentatively TRBD1 (6 bases). The V end lost 11 bases, the J end lost 7 bases, and 18 bases lay between the germline ends. From germline, CDR1 is ENHRY and CDR2 SYGVKD. This CDR3 region has 13 residues. The CDR3 DNA reads as TGTGCCTCCAGCCCCAGGGGCGGACAGCCCCAGCATTTT. This sequence encodes CASSPRGGQPQHF.

V is TRBV9 and J is TRBJ1-3; D is perhaps TRBD1 (5 bases). Germline V gives CDR1 SGDLS, CDR2 YYNGEE. Trimming stripped 0 bases from V and 0 bases from J, with 10 bases between. The CDR3 covers 16 residues. CDR3 residues: CASSVARGFSGNTIYF. CDR3 nucleotides: TGTGCCAGCAGCGTAGCTAGGGGATTCTCTGGAAACACCATATATTTT.

This clonotype was picked up a small number of times. The genes are TRBV27 and TRBJ2-5; D may match TRBD1 or TRBD2 (5 bases each). Germline V gives CDR1 MNHEY, CDR2 SMNVEV (reference sequence). Trimming shortened V by 4 bases and J by 0 bases, and 15 bases separated the two germline ends. The CDR3 totals 16 residues. Here the CDR3 reads CASSSYRDRYQETQYF. CDR3 coding DNA: TGTGCCAGCAGTTCCTACCGGGACCGATACCAAGAGACCCAGTACTTC.

The chain is built from TRBV28 and TRBJ2-7, with D unresolved. In germline, CDR1 is MDHEN, CDR2 SYDVKM. Trimming stripped 3 bases from V and 2 bases from J, with 14 bases between. This CDR3 comprises 15 residues. The CDR3 DNA is TGTGCCAGCAGTTTTTCCCGGCCTGGAGCCTACGAGCAGTACTTC. Translated, it gives CASSFSRPGAYEQYF.

This clonotype has just a few counts. The chain has TRBV7-2 and TRBJ1-2, with 8 bases that match TRBD1. Germline loops: CDR1 SGHTA, CDR2 FQGNSA. J lost 6 bases, V lost 0 bases, and 9 bases had no gene match. The CDR3 has 16 amino acids. The CDR3 region has the DNA TGTGCCAGCAGCTTAGCTTTCAGGGGGCGCGGGAATGGCTACACCTTC. Its protein product is CASSLAFRGRGNGYTF.

This clonotype was counted ten times or more. V is TRBV29-1 and J is TRBJ1-5; D is undetermined. Germline V gene lookup returns CDR1 SQVTM and CDR2 ANQGSEA. Trimming removed 5 bases at V and 4 bases at J, with 12 bases between. This CDR3 is built from 13 residues. The CDR3 spells CSVLEGWNQPQHF. As DNA, the CDR3 is TGCAGCGTTTTGGAGGGATGGAATCAGCCCCAGCATTTT.

There are many counts of this clonotype. This chain links TRBV10-3 with TRBJ2-5; TRBD1 is a possible D gene (5 bases). V shed 0 bases and J shed 2 bases, with 10 bases lying between them. This CDR3 is built from 15 residues. Looked up from germline, CDR1 is ENHRY and CDR2 is SYGVKD. The CDR3: CAISESSRAQETQYF. DNA for the CDR3: TGTGCCATCAGTGAGTCGAGCAGGGCTCAAGAGACCCAGTACTTC.

This clonotype was counted between two and nine times. The CDR3 spells CASSAGTALNEQFF. CDR3 DNA: TGTGCCAGCAGCGCGGGGACCGCGCTCAATGAGCAGTTCTTC. This chain links TRBV7-3 with TRBJ2-1, with D maybe TRBD2 (6 bases). CDR1 and CDR2 from the germline V gene are SGHTA and FQGTGA. This CDR3 region has 14 residues. V was clipped by 5 bases and J by 6 bases, with 14 bases between them.

The chain uses TRBV6-2 or TRBV6-3 and TRBJ2-5; D is perhaps TRBD1 (6 bases). Deletions cut 1 base from V and 3 bases from J, with 12 bases between. The CDR3 runs 15 residues. Germline CDR1 and CDR2: MNHEY and SVGEGT. CDR3 loop: CASSYYFRTEETQYF. The DNA for the CDR3 is TGTGCCAGCAGTTACTACTTTCGGACAGAAGAGACCCAGTACTTC.

The chain has TRBV7-9 and TRBJ2-2, with 9 nucleotides matching TRBD2. V dropped 5 bases and J dropped 0; count of bases not matched to a gene: 7. Germline CDR1 and CDR2: SEHNR and FQNEAQ (reference sequence). The CDR3 length is 17 residues. The CDR3 spells CASSNPASGANTGELFF. The CDR3 nucleotides are TGTGCCAGCAGCAACCCGGCTAGCGGGGCGAACACCGGGGAGCTGTTTTTT. Using reference TRBV7-9 and TRBJ2-2 for the parts outside the CDR3, the full variable domain is DTGVSQNPRHKITKRGQNVTFRCDPISEHNRLYWYRQTLGQGPEFLTYFQNEAQLEKSRLLSDRFSAERPKGSFSTLEIQRTEQGDSAMYLCASSNPASGANTGELFFGEGSRLTVL.

CDR3 sequence (DNA): TGTGCCATCGCGAACGACAAGCCTGGGGAGCTGTTTTTT. It codes for CAIANDKPGELFF. V usage is TRBV10-3 and J usage is TRBJ2-2; D is unclear. Germline values: CDR1 ENHRY, CDR2 SYGVKD. V lost 8 bases to trimming and J lost 8 bases, with 15 bases between them. CDR3 size: 13 residues.

This clonotype occurred a few times. This chain uses TRBV10-3 with TRBJ1-1; no definite D call. The CDR3 consists of 13 residues. Germline V gives CDR1 ENHRY, CDR2 SYGVKD. Trimming left V 6 bases short and J 2 bases short, with 10 bases between. CDR3 in DNA: TGTGCCATCAGGTTGACACTAAACACTGAAGCTTTCTTT. Protein sequence: CAIRLTLNTEAFF.

The V and J genes are TRBV4-1 and TRBJ1-6; possibly TRBD1 for D (5 bases). CDR1 is MGHRA and CDR2 is YSYEKL in the germline V gene. The CDR3 covers 17 residues. V gave up 0 bases and J gave up 9 bases, with 18 bases separating them. CDR3 sequence (DNA): TGCGCCAGCAGCCAAGAGGCAGGGCCCCGCGATAGTTCACCCCTCCACTTT. Translating it yields CASSQEAGPRDSSPLHF.

This clonotype showed up many times. The CDR3 here is CSASQSRLAITDTQYF. DNA for the CDR3: TGCAGTGCTAGCCAGTCACGGCTAGCGATCACAGATACGCAGTATTTT. The chain couples TRBV20-1 to TRBJ2-3; weak D call: TRBD2 (6 bases). From germline, CDR1 is DFQATT and CDR2 SNEGSKA (reference sequence). This CDR3 region has 16 residues. V lost 3 bases, J lost 2 bases, and 18 bases lay in between.

The chain uses TRBV7-2 and TRBJ1-4, with D unresolved. The CDR3 is 13 residues long. The V and J ends lost 5 bases and 11 bases respectively, with 15 bases between them. CDR1 and CDR2 from the germline V gene are SGHTA and FQGNSA. For the CDR3, the DNA is TGTGCCAGCAGCGCCGAAGGCATCCCTAAACTGTTTTTT. Amino acids: CASSAEGIPKLFF.

The chain employs TRBV7-9 and TRBJ2-5, with 8 bases lining up with TRBD2. The CDR3 consists of 16 residues. The germline V gene has CDR1 SEHNR and CDR2 FQNEAQ (reference sequence). V was clipped by 5 bases and J by 5 bases; unmatched bases: 13. For the CDR3, the DNA is TGTGCCAGCAGCCCCCGCGGGGGGTCCCCAGGCGAGACCCAGTACTTC. Translation: CASSPRGGSPGETQYF.

V usage is TRBV20-1 and J usage is TRBJ1-6; no firm D call. Germline V gene sequence: CDR1 DFQATT, CDR2 SNEGSKA (reference sequence). The CDR3 contains 13 residues. The ends were cut back, 8 bases at V and 7 bases at J, with 15 bases in the middle. The CDR3 bases are TGCAGTCAAGCAAGTTACGCGAATTCACCCCTCCACTTT. Translated: CSQASYANSPLHF.

The chain has TRBV7-9 and TRBJ1-4; a possible D gene is TRBD1 (5 bases). Trimming removed 1 base from V and 2 bases from J, with 11 bases in between. The germline V gene has CDR1 SEHNR and CDR2 FQNEAQ (reference sequence). The CDR3 covers 16 residues. DNA for the CDR3: TGTGCCAGCAGCTTAGGGCAGGGAGCGACTAATGAAAAACTGTTTTTT. It encodes CASSLGQGATNEKLFF. Combining the CDR3 with reference TRBV7-9 and TRBJ1-4 gives the whole variable domain DTGVSQNPRHKITKRGQNVTFRCDPISEHNRLYWYRQTLGQGPEFLTYFQNEAQLEKSRLLSDRFSAERPKGSFSTLEIQRTEQGDSAMYLCASSLGQGATNEKLFFGSGTQLSVL.

This clonotype has just a few counts. The chain links TRBV6-1 to TRBJ2-3; possibly TRBD2 for D (6 bases). The germline gives CDR1 MNHNS, CDR2 SASEGT. Trimming pared 1 base from V and 0 bases from J, leaving 11 bases between. The CDR3 is 16 residues long. The CDR3 nucleotides are TGTGCCAGCAGTGAAGGTCGGGGGACTAGCACAGATACGCAGTATTTT. Translation gives CASSEGRGTSTDTQYF.

There are many counts of this clonotype. The J gene is TRBJ1-6, the V gene TRBV5-4; D not resolved. Trimming shortened V by 0 bases and J by 8 bases, and 9 bases separated the two germline ends. The CDR3 covers 14 residues. Germline V gives CDR1 SGHNT, CDR2 YYREEE (reference sequence). CDR3 DNA sequence: TGTGCCAGCAGCTTGGACGTTAACCATTCACCCCTCCACTTT. It codes for CASSLDVNHSPLHF.

In this sample, this clonotype turned up a few times. J is TRBJ1-5 and V is TRBV6-6, with D possibly TRBD1 on 5 matching bases. Trimming pared 2 bases from V and 4 bases from J, leaving 21 bases between. The germline gives CDR1 MNHNY, CDR2 SVGAGI (reference sequence). The CDR3 extends over 18 amino acids. Written as DNA, the CDR3 is TGTGCCAGCAGTTACGGGGTAGTCTTGCAGGGCGAAAATCAGCCCCAGCATTTT. This sequence encodes CASSYGVVLQGENQPQHF.

Only a few counts were recorded for this clonotype. The rearrangement links TRBV7-3 to TRBJ2-2; D gene unclear. V gave up 1 base and J gave up 0 bases, with 12 bases separating them. The length of the CDR3 is 17 residues. Germline loops: CDR1 SGHTA, CDR2 FQGTGA. The CDR3, as DNA: TGTGCCAGCAGCTTAATAGGGCAGATCGCGAACACCGGGGAGCTGTTTTTT. It yields the protein CASSLIGQIANTGELFF.